The rows below give T cell receptor beta chains drawn from one sample of a study of T-cell reconstitution after alpha-beta-depleted transplantation in children. A single record per CDR3 protein comes from TCRdb applying MiXCR to the PCR reads. The sample has about 610,000 distinct CDR3 sequences; under 12% are singletons. The sequences come from PBMCs from the stem cell graft donor, collected from the stem cell graft. These receptors were obtained from a human donor who donated a stem cell graft to a child with acute myeloid leukemia. CDR3s include the opening cysteine and the closing phenylalanine or tryptophan. The order of the fields is J gene, D gene, V gene, clone size, CDR3 protein, CDR3 DNA. D genes are given only for firm matches. Expanded clones are given a class, and other clones once, few, many or no size at all.

>TRBJ2-7|TRBD2|TRBV9|few
CASSVGGDYVFEQYF
TGTGCCAGCAGCGTAGGTGGGGACTACGTATTCGAGCAGTACTTC
>TRBJ1-5|.|TRBV6-2/TRBV6-3|many
CASSYSMGVQPQHF
TGTGCCAGCAGTTACTCGATGGGAGTCCAGCCCCAGCATTTT
>TRBJ2-2|.|TRBV11-1|few
CASSPGRGSYTGELFF
TGTGCCAGCAGCCCCGGGCGAGGATCCTACACCGGGGAGCTGTTTTTT
>TRBJ2-2|TRBD1|TRBV9|.
CASSSEGSGQGFGELFF
TGTGCCAGCAGCTCAGAGGGGTCGGGACAGGGTTTCGGGGAGCTGTTTTTT
>TRBJ1-1|.|TRBV28|few
CASSRWTEAFF
TGTGCCAGCAGCCGGTGGACTGAAGCTTTCTTT
>TRBJ2-1|TRBD2|TRBV7-9|.
CASSPLGTRDNEQFF
TGTGCCAGCAGCCCCCTCGGGACTAGAGACAATGAGCAGTTCTTC
>TRBJ2-3|.|TRBV20-1|.
CSARTDGDTQYF
TGCAGTGCTAGGACGGACGGAGATACGCAGTATTTT
>TRBJ2-7|.|TRBV6-2/TRBV6-3|.
CASSYSNGGYEQYF
TGTGCCAGCAGTTACTCGAACGGAGGCTACGAGCAGTACTTC
>TRBJ1-1|.|TRBV7-3|.
CASSLGGLGTEAFF
TGTGCCAGCAGCTTGGGGGGTCTTGGCACTGAAGCTTTCTTT
>TRBJ2-7|TRBD2|TRBV20-1|.
CSARDLAGGPSYEQYF
TGCAGTGCTAGGGATCTAGCGGGAGGGCCTTCCTACGAGCAGTACTTC
>TRBJ2-7|.|TRBV20-1|few
CSARTTATYEQYF
TGCAGTGCTAGAACGACGGCTACCTACGAGCAGTACTTC
>TRBJ2-1|TRBD2|TRBV7-3|few
CASSSTSGEYNEQFF
TGTGCCAGCAGCTCGACTAGCGGGGAGTACAATGAGCAGTTCTTC
>TRBJ2-7|TRBD1|TRBV3-1|many
CASSWGTAYEQYF
TGTGCCAGCAGCTGGGGGACAGCCTACGAGCAGTACTTC
>TRBJ2-1|.|TRBV5-1|few
CASSPGARTYNEQFF
TGCGCCAGCAGTCCGGGAGCTAGAACCTACAATGAGCAGTTCTTC
>TRBJ2-1|TRBD1|TRBV29-1|few
CSAHSTGSSYNEQFF
TGCAGCGCCCATTCGACAGGGAGCTCCTACAATGAGCAGTTCTTC
>TRBJ2-3|TRBD2|TRBV9|many
CASSVTSGDTQYF
TGTGCCAGCAGCGTAACTAGCGGTGATACGCAGTATTTT
>TRBJ2-7|TRBD2|TRBV27|few
CASSPIASGSSYEQYF
TGTGCCAGCAGTCCGATCGCTAGCGGGAGCTCCTACGAGCAGTACTTC
>TRBJ2-3|.|TRBV28|many
CASIGGKDTQYF
TGTGCCAGCATAGGGGGGAAGGATACGCAGTATTTT
>TRBJ2-4|TRBD1|TRBV6-2/TRBV6-3|.
CASSLSSGTGLAKNIQYF
TGTGCCAGCAGCCTATCCTCCGGGACAGGACTAGCCAAAAACATTCAGTACTTC
>TRBJ2-1|.|TRBV3-1|.
CASSQDVLSYEQFF
TGTGCCAGCAGCCAAGACGTCCTTTCGTATGAGCAGTTCTTC
>TRBJ2-5|.|TRBV2|.
CASRRDIQETQYF
TGTGCCAGTAGACGGGACATCCAAGAGACCCAGTACTTC
>TRBJ1-6|TRBD1|TRBV6-6|.
CASKDRGGSPLHF
TGTGCCAGCAAGGACAGGGGGGGTTCACCCCTCCACTTT
>TRBJ1-5|.|TRBV6-2/TRBV6-3|few
CASSGYRDDNQPQHF
TGTGCCAGCAGTGGGTACCGGGACGACAATCAGCCCCAGCATTTT
>TRBJ2-7|.|TRBV4-3|few
CASSQGDRLVAPYEQYF
TGCGCCAGCAGCCAAGGCGACCGACTAGTCGCCCCCTACGAGCAGTACTTC
>TRBJ2-5|TRBD2|TRBV5-1|many
CASSTGTSETQYF
TGCGCCAGCAGTACCGGGACTAGCGAGACCCAGTACTTC
>TRBJ2-5|TRBD2|TRBV27|.
CASAGGETQYF
TGTGCCAGCGCGGGGGGCGAGACCCAGTACTTC
>TRBJ1-4|.|TRBV7-9|few
CASSNRGGEKLFF
TGTGCCAGCAGCAACCGGGGCGGAGAAAAACTGTTTTTT
>TRBJ2-2|.|TRBV29-1|.
CSVMRERNTGELFF
TGCAGCGTTATGAGGGAGCGTAACACCGGGGAGCTGTTTTTT
>TRBJ2-2|TRBD2|TRBV5-1|once
CASSGGRANTGELFF
TGCGCCAGCAGCGGCGGGAGGGCGAACACCGGGGAGCTGTTTTTT
>TRBJ2-7|.|TRBV30|few
CAWGSTGREQYF
TGTGCCTGGGGGAGCACAGGTCGCGAGCAGTACTTC
>TRBJ2-7|TRBD1|TRBV6-5|.
CASSFGGQGFDEQYF
TGTGCCAGCAGTTTCGGGGGACAGGGCTTCGACGAGCAGTACTTC
>TRBJ2-1|TRBD1|TRBV28|many
CASRRGTGADNEQFF
TGTGCCAGCAGACGAGGGACAGGAGCCGACAATGAGCAGTTCTTC
>TRBJ1-1|.|TRBV20-1|few
CSARAPGFRTEAFF
TGCAGTGCTAGAGCCCCGGGGTTTCGCACTGAAGCTTTCTTT
>TRBJ2-7|TRBD2|TRBV7-6|few
CASSLETSGDAYEQYF
TGTGCCAGCAGCTTAGAAACTAGCGGGGACGCCTACGAGCAGTACTTC
>TRBJ2-7|TRBD2|TRBV11-1|.
CASSFVASGQYEQYF
TGTGCCAGCAGCTTCGTGGCTAGCGGTCAATACGAGCAGTACTTC
>TRBJ2-1|.|TRBV9|many
CASSVIGGDNEQFF
TGTGCCAGCAGCGTAATCGGGGGAGACAATGAGCAGTTCTTC
>TRBJ1-4|TRBD1|TRBV28|few
CASVRGTVNEKLFF
TGTGCCAGCGTCCGAGGGACAGTTAATGAAAAACTGTTTTTT
>TRBJ1-6|.|TRBV27|many
CASSLSPFQGAHNSPLHF
TGTGCCAGCAGTTTATCCCCGTTCCAAGGGGCCCATAATTCACCCCTCCACTTT
>TRBJ2-7|.|TRBV7-9|.
CASSPLALGEQYF
TGTGCCAGCAGCCCACTGGCTCTGGGTGAGCAGTACTTC
>TRBJ2-3|TRBD2|TRBV12-3/TRBV12-4|many
CASRLAGAPADTQYF
TGTGCCAGCAGACTAGCGGGAGCCCCCGCAGATACGCAGTATTTT
>TRBJ2-3|TRBD2|TRBV3-1|.
CATSQEPELSGRVRDTQYF
TGTGCCACCAGCCAAGAACCAGAATTGAGCGGGAGGGTGCGAGATACGCAGTATTTT
>TRBJ2-1|.|TRBV3-1|.
CASSQEGVGDEQFF
TGTGCCAGCAGCCAAGAGGGGGTGGGGGATGAGCAGTTCTTC
>TRBJ1-2|TRBD1|TRBV5-1|.
CASSPAGGNGYGYTF
TGCGCCAGCAGCCCAGCAGGGGGCAATGGCTATGGCTACACCTTC
>TRBJ1-2|.|TRBV7-2|few
CASSLQGSNYGYTF
TGTGCCAGCAGCTTACAGGGGTCTAACTATGGCTACACCTTC
>TRBJ2-7|TRBD2|TRBV7-6|.
CASSQRGSGNLLDEQYF
TGTGCCAGCAGCCAAAGGGGCAGCGGGAACCTCCTTGACGAGCAGTACTTC
>TRBJ2-5|TRBD1|TRBV28|few
CASSSLWTGIQETQYF
TGTGCCAGCAGTTCCCTCTGGACAGGTATCCAAGAGACCCAGTACTTC
>TRBJ2-7|TRBD2|TRBV7-2|.
CASSLNSGRINEQYF
TGTGCCAGCAGCTTAAATAGCGGGAGGATCAACGAGCAGTACTTC
>TRBJ2-5|.|TRBV7-2|many
CASSLDGGRETQYF
TGTGCCAGCAGCTTAGATGGAGGGAGGGAGACCCAGTACTTC
>TRBJ2-7|TRBD1|TRBV5-1|few
CASSSGSGGQGDYEQYF
TGCGCCAGCAGCTCGGGGAGTGGGGGACAGGGGGACTACGAGCAGTACTTC
>TRBJ2-3|TRBD1|TRBV29-1|.
CSVEYEGAGNTQYF
TGCAGCGTTGAATACGAGGGGGCCGGCAATACGCAGTATTTT
>TRBJ2-6|.|TRBV11-2|few
CASSSEGANVLTF
TGTGCCAGCAGCTCCGAAGGGGCCAACGTCCTGACTTTC
>TRBJ2-1|TRBD2|TRBV6-2/TRBV6-3|.
CASIRDYRPYNEQFF
TGTGCCAGCATCAGGGACTACCGCCCCTACAATGAGCAGTTCTTC
>TRBJ2-2|.|TRBV15|few
CATSRLPGQGSRPGELFF
TGTGCCACCAGCAGGCTACCGGGACAAGGGTCTAGACCGGGGGAGCTGTTTTTT